Listed below are T cell receptor beta chains from one sample, sequenced in a study of cytomegalovirus exposure and HLA in healthy donors. The repertoire was sequenced with immunoSEQ multiplex PCR; TCRdb's copy has only in-frame clones and lacks some. The sample records 84,000 or so clones, approximately 80% being singletons. Material: PBMCs. The source is a man aged 25-40 years in good health and CMV-seronegative. Both conserved end residues are part of each CDR3. Each record gives: clone size, V gene, J gene, D gene, CDR3 protein, CDR3 DNA. D genes are given only for firm matches. A clone size is listed for some rows: how often the clone was seen (once, few, many), or a class if it is expanded.

>few|TRBV5-3|TRBJ2-5|TRBD2
CARSPPAGGSKETQYF
TGTGCCAGAAGCCCACCTGCGGGAGGGTCCAAAGAGACCCAGTACTTC
>.|TRBV5-1|TRBJ2-7|TRBD2
CASSFLAGGSSYEQYF
TGCGCCAGCAGCTTCTTAGCGGGGGGGAGCTCCTACGAGCAGTACTTC
>.|TRBV7-2|TRBJ2-3|TRBD2
CASSRGADTQYF
TGTGCCAGCAGCCGGGGGGCAGATACGCAGTATTTT
>few|TRBV7-2|TRBJ1-1|TRBD1
CASSKQGSLNTEAFF
TGTGCCAGCAGCAAACAGGGGTCCCTTAACACTGAAGCTTTCTTT
>.|TRBV4-2|TRBJ1-2|.
CASSHGGGGAFLGYTF
TGTGCCAGCAGCCATGGGGGCGGGGGCGCATTTTTAGGCTACACCTTC
>.|TRBV7-2|TRBJ2-2|TRBD2
CASSLYGGVRTGELFF
TGTGCCAGCAGCTTATATGGGGGGGTGAGAACCGGGGAGCTGTTTTTT
>few|TRBV18|TRBJ2-5|.
CASSPRAQYQETQYF
TGTGCCAGCTCACCTCGAGCACAGTACCAAGAGACCCAGTACTTC
>few|TRBV6-1|TRBJ2-7|TRBD2
CASSEGGTSGTYEQYF
TGTGCCAGCAGTGAAGGAGGTACGAGCGGGACTTACGAGCAGTACTTC
>.|TRBV28|TRBJ2-7|.
CASSTPEYRSEQYF
TGTGCCAGCAGTACACCCGAATATCGCAGTGAGCAGTACTTC
>.|TRBV7-2|TRBJ1-5|.
CASSLEPGIQPQHF
TGTGCCAGCAGCTTAGAGCCAGGGATTCAGCCCCAGCATTTT
>once|TRBV27|TRBJ2-1|.
CASSFGGVYNEQFF
TGTGCCAGCAGTTTCGGAGGGGTTTACAATGAGCAGTTCTTC
>.|TRBV6-4|TRBJ1-2|.
CASSAFLSGLPSYGYTF
TGTGCCAGCAGTGCCTTTTTATCAGGGCTCCCTAGCTATGGCTACACCTTC
>.|TRBV28|TRBJ1-3|.
CASTLGAISGNTIYF
TGTGCCAGCACCCTAGGGGCAATCTCTGGAAACACCATATATTTT
>.|TRBV4-1|TRBJ1-5|.
CASSQEIRTGWVGSNQPQHF
TGCGCCAGCAGCCAAGAGATCAGAACAGGGTGGGTAGGTAGCAATCAGCCCCAGCATTTT
>.|TRBV25-1|TRBJ2-1|.
CASSVAKDEQFF
TGTGCCAGCAGTGTAGCCAAGGATGAGCAGTTCTTC
>.|TRBV7-9|TRBJ2-7|TRBD2
CASRAGGLEQYF
TGTGCCAGCAGAGCGGGGGGTCTCGAGCAGTACTTC
>.|TRBV28|TRBJ2-4|TRBD1
CASSLGTGGVNIQYF
TGTGCCAGCAGCCTTGGGACAGGGGGCGTGAACATTCAGTACTTC
>.|TRBV18|TRBJ1-4|.
CASSPYQDSGNEKLFF
TGTGCCAGCTCCCCCTATCAGGACAGCGGTAATGAAAAACTGTTTTTT
>few|TRBV2|TRBJ1-3|.
CASSYTGTSGNTIYF
TGTGCCAGCAGTTACACAGGTACCTCTGGAAACACCATATATTTT
>.|TRBV5-1|TRBJ1-1|.
CASSVVQGVDTEAFF
TGCGCCAGCAGCGTCGTACAGGGAGTTGACACTGAAGCTTTCTTT
>.|TRBV5-1|TRBJ2-1|TRBD1
CASKPGQGWYEQFF
TGCGCCAGCAAGCCGGGACAGGGTTGGTATGAGCAGTTCTTC
>.|TRBV6-1|TRBJ1-4|.
CASSDHMATNEKLFF
TGTGCCAGCAGTGACCACATGGCAACTAATGAAAAACTGTTTTTT
>.|TRBV7-9|TRBJ2-3|.
CASGQADTQYF
TGTGCCAGCGGACAAGCAGATACGCAGTATTTT
>.|TRBV5-4|TRBJ1-2|.
CASSQGVGLFPYGYTF
TGTGCCAGCAGCCAGGGCGTGGGATTATTCCCCTATGGCTACACCTTC
>.|TRBV5-1|TRBJ1-4|TRBD1
CASSLGPTGDGEKLFF
TGCGCCAGCAGCTTGGGCCCGACAGGGGACGGTGAAAAACTGTTTTTT
>.|TRBV16|TRBJ1-2|TRBD1
CASSQLAGGNYGYTF
TGTGCCAGCAGCCAATTGGCAGGGGGCAACTATGGCTACACCTTC
>.|TRBV7-6|TRBJ1-1|.
CASSLGTGNTEAFF
TGTGCCAGCAGCTTAGGAACAGGGAACACTGAAGCTTTCTTT
>.|TRBV10-3|TRBJ2-7|.
CAIRQGPSYEQYF
TGTGCCATCAGACAGGGACCTTCCTACGAGCAGTACTTC
>few|TRBV10-3|TRBJ2-3|.
CAIRGSTDTQYF
TGTGCCATCCGGGGGAGCACAGATACGCAGTATTTT
>.|TRBV5-6|TRBJ2-1|.
CASSLVSRDNNEQFF
TGTGCCAGCAGCTTGGTATCAAGAGATAACAATGAGCAGTTCTTC